This T cell receptor beta chain was documented in a study of shared clonotypes between healthy human individuals. V was clipped by 0 bases and J by 8 bases, with 13 bases between them. The CDR3 loop spans 14 amino acids. CDR1 is GTSNPN and CDR2 is SVGIG in the germline V gene (reference sequence). Some clones are missing from TCRdb's copy, which holds only in-frame ones; the method was immunoSEQ multiplex PCR. The profile covers around 1.4 million clones, with 97% to 99% appearing a single time and 0.3% to 0.45% taken by the ten largest. The receptor comes from a man between 25 and 39 years old in good health. The genes are TRBV30 and TRBJ1-4; D not resolved. Sequenced sample: naive CD4+ T cells sorted from blood. Subset reported: CD45RA+ positively selected. The CDR3 here is CAWSVLGKPEKLFF. The CDR3 bases are TGTGCCTGGAGTGTATTAGGGAAACCCGAAAAACTGTTTTTT.